This TCR beta chain was captured in a study of blood T cell repertoires in COVID-19 (dated by TCRdb to the early 2020s). About the full investigation: Samples covering the acute and convalescent phases of COVID-19 were provided by collaborators in the United States, Italy and Spain. The prospective study material was composed of cDNA or gDNA derived from T cells, B-cell-depleted T cells, or PBMCs. Subjects who had been exposed to COVID-19, were actively infected with it, or had recovered from it provided the deeply sampled blood TCRbeta repertoires that made up the dataset. The repertoires were made available in a free public database intended to serve as a resource for research on the immune response to SARS-CoV-2. Samples were obtained from the ongoing ImmuneRACE study (first 160 participants) and from 1,254 subjects provided by 6 global collaborators. A de-identified subject ID, COVID-19 status, age in years and sex were almost always included in the sample metadata. HLA class I and class II types, where available, came from metadata supplied by the sample provider rather than from assay-based typing.

Including the terminal cysteine and phenylalanine, the CDR3 comprises 20 residues. Only CDR3 DNA is held: 60 bases, read in frame from base 1. Trimming removed 8 bases from V and 0 bases from J, leaving 27 bases between the germline ends. The germline V gene supplies CDR1 KGHDR and CDR2 SFDVKD. In the case of this clone: Its antigen is not yet known. No clone much larger than this one lies a single base away; base qualities are absent.

TCRbeta CDR3 regions were amplified from genomic DNA using the immunoSEQ Assay, a bias-controlled multiplex PCR. The original pipeline was this. The number of nucleated cells in each sample was estimated by amplification of reference gene primers within the assay. Sequence reads were collapsed and filtered to measure the absolute abundance of every unique TCRbeta CDR3 rearrangement. For each sample, productive Simpson clonality was calculated as the square root of Simpson's diversity index over productive rearrangements. As stored in TCRdb, this immuneACCESS dataset retains in-frame rearrangements with V and J assigned. A fraction of the clones does not appear; measured against another copy, unresolved V genes explain less than half of the discrepancy, and the remainder lacks a known reason. Clone size and the V and J calls come from that table; the DNA yielded D and trimming. A total of 130,000 or so clones appear in this sample, roughly nine tenths of them only once. The ten largest clones add up to approximately 27% of the sample.

Results the study describes overall, beyond this receptor: The quantity of clinical and demographic metadata differed by source and by participant and was supplied without curation.

The collaborating institutions used their own protocols to collect whole blood in K2EDTA tubes. For TCRbeta analysis, collaborators shipped samples as frozen whole blood, isolated PBMCs, or DNA extracted from either of those sample types. Sequences were obtained from peripheral blood. This clonotype originated in a man between 70 and 80 years old with active or convalescent COVID-19. This receptor chain uses TRBV24-1 and TRBJ1-4; no D segment can be confidently identified. In nucleotides, the sequence is TGTGCCACCATTCCGATTCAGGCAATCCCTACAATTTCAACTAATGAAAAACTGTTTTTT. Translated, it gives CATIPIQAIPTISTNEKLFF.